These 8 T cell receptor beta chains were all obtained from the same sample, sequenced in a study of beta chain features in type 1 diabetes (dated by TCRdb to the late 2010s). The library was built by means of the immunoSEQ multiplex PCR assay. The entire amount of isolated RNA was reverse transcribed using the High Capacity cDNA Reverse Transcription Kit, so the sequenced TCRB transcripts were expressed ones. The clones in this table, taken by TCRdb from immuneACCESS, are in-frame only. Not every clone is retained; where verified, under half of the shortfall comes from an unresolved V gene, and the cause of the rest is unknown. Within this sample are about 360,000 clones, with around an eighth of them counted one time only. Approximately 0.015% of the sample is in the top ten clones. Sequences were obtained from naive CD4+ T cells from blood. The intended sense of this specimen's cell subset or site label: true naive CD4+ T cells. These receptors were taken from a young man in good health.

This rearrangement joins TRBV27 to TRBJ2-5, with 8 bases lining up with TRBD1. Germline trimming cut 8 bases from V and 5 bases from J; bases unmatched to any gene: 7. This CDR3 is built from 13 residues. Germline values: CDR1 MNHEY, CDR2 SMNVEV (reference sequence). CDR3 nucleotide sequence: TGTGCCAGCGCACAGGGGGGAATGGAGACCCAGTACTTC. Protein sequence: CASAQGGMETQYF.

This clone was seen just once. The chain joins TRBV7-2 to TRBJ1-5, with TRBD1 identical over 7 bases. Trimming removed 0 bases from V and 3 bases from J; junction bases left unmatched: 2. The CDR3 totals 15 residues. CDR1 and CDR2 (germline): SGHTA, FQGNSA. Here the CDR3 DNA reads TGTGCCAGCAGCTTAGCCGGGACAGCCAATCAGCCCCAGCATTTT. Translating gives CASSLAGTANQPQHF.

The sample holds a few counts of this clone. CDR3 loop: CASSQEADNYGYTF. CDR3 DNA: TGCGCCAGCAGCCAAGAGGCAGATAACTATGGCTACACCTTC. The genes are TRBV4-3 and TRBJ1-2; D ambiguous. Germline loops: CDR1 LGHNA, CDR2 YSLEER. The CDR3 is 14 residues long. V shed 0 bases and J shed 1 base, with 6 bases lying between them.

J is TRBJ2-5 and V is TRBV19, with unresolved D. The J call could be wrong; TRBJ2-7 is a better fit for the DNA end. This CDR3 region has 14 residues. Germline CDR1 is LNHDA and CDR2 is SQIVND (reference sequence). In DNA form, the CDR3 reads TGTGCCAGTAGTATAGCTACCGGTTCCTACGAGCAGTACTTC. It is translated as CASSIATGSYEQYF.

This clone showed up just a few times. This chain connects TRBV4-2 to TRBJ2-3, with TRBD2 as a possible D gene (6 bases). Trimming took off 1 base at V and 1 base at J, with 12 bases between the two ends. CDR1 and CDR2 from the germline V gene are LGHNA and YNFKEQ. The CDR3 length is 16 residues. In nucleotides, the CDR3 is TGTGCCAGCAGCCAAGTGACGGCTAGCGGCACAGATACGCAGTATTTT. It yields the protein CASSQVTASGTDTQYF.

This clone was observed at least ten times. The V gene is TRBV29-1, the J gene TRBJ2-7; maybe TRBD1 (6 bases). The length of the CDR3 is 12 residues. In germline, CDR1 is SQVTM, CDR2 ANQGSEA. V lost 4 bases and J lost 2, with 9 bases in between. The chain's CDR3 is CSVARGPYEQYF. CDR3 coding DNA: TGCAGCGTTGCCAGGGGACCCTACGAGCAGTACTTC.

In its sample, this clone was seen a few times. V and J are TRBV19 and TRBJ2-1, with TRBD2 matching 8 bases. Losses at the gene ends were 6 bases for V and 5 bases for J; bases not matched to a gene: 3. This CDR3 region has 13 residues. Germline V gene sequence: CDR1 LNHDA, CDR2 SQIVND (reference sequence). CDR3 in amino acids: CASRSGGNNEQFF. CDR3 sequence (DNA): TGTGCCAGTAGATCGGGGGGGAACAATGAGCAGTTCTTC.

The rearrangement joins TRBV6-5 to TRBJ1-5; weak D call: TRBD1 (6 bases). V lost 2 bases, J lost 5 bases, and 10 bases lay in between. The CDR3 loop spans 14 amino acids. Germline V gives CDR1 MNHEY, CDR2 SVGAGI. CDR3 in amino acids: CASSYNRVDQPQHF. The CDR3 DNA reads as TGTGCCAGCAGTTACAACAGGGTTGATCAGCCCCAGCATTTT.